This TCR beta chain was sequenced for a study of T cell responses to AZD1222 COVID-19 vaccine. The table lists this clone with a count of one. The antigen is not known. Study conclusions and caveats: Only 5 or 6 individuals given AZD1222 were seropositive at baseline. When two AZD1222 doses had been given, Spike-specific TCR breadth and depth rose. The study found vaccine-associated CD4 TCRs spanning spike, dominant at 160-218 and 743-854. A mostly white British donor set with more females was recruited, and clonal diversity was possibly underestimated.

Clones were sequenced by immunoSEQ multiplex PCR, and TCRdb holds only the in-frame ones, with some missing. The profile shows 200,000 to 300,000 clones, more than 80% of them singletons. CDR3 length equals 14 residues. The V and J ends lost 0 bases and 8 bases respectively, with 14 bases between them. The V gene's germline CDR1 is SGHRS and CDR2 YFSETQ. This material consisted of peripheral blood, taken on day 0 of AZD1222 vaccination. The chain has TRBV5-1 and TRBJ1-2; D is perhaps TRBD1 (5 bases). The TCR comes from an adult in good health. CDR3 protein: CASSLELGGRGYTF. The CDR3 DNA reads as TGCGCCAGCAGCTTGGAACTCGGGGGTCGCGGCTACACCTTC.